A selection of T cell receptor beta chains follows, all from one sample in a study of blood T cells in healthy people across ages. TCRdb re-derived calls from the 5' RACE reads in MiXCR, one entry per CDR3 protein. The table lists around 820,000 distinct CDR3 sequences, 25% of them singletons, with approximately 4% in the top ten. These data were also filed under a second study, of T cells of mothers and their children.

Sequenced material: blood. The origin of the receptors is a boy under 18 in good health. The CDR3 runs from the conserved cysteine through the conserved F or W. A D gene is named only where the DNA matches it firmly. Clone size, where shown, is once, few, many, or a class for clones that have expanded.

V,J,size,D,DNA,CDR3
TRBV5-5,TRBJ2-1,.,TRBD2,TGTGCCAGCAGCTTGGTGCTAGCGGCTTGCAATGGGCAGTTCTTC,CASSLVLAACNGQFF
TRBV9,TRBJ1-2,few,.,TGTGCCAGCAGCGGCCGGTATGGCTACACCTTC,CASSGRYGYTF
TRBV10-3,TRBJ1-1,.,.,TGTGCCATCAGTGGGGATCTTCTAGCTGAAGCTTTCTTT,CAISGDLLAEAFF
TRBV29-1,TRBJ1-2,.,.,TGCAGCGTTATATTCATCACCGAGCCTAACTATGGCTACACCTTC,CSVIFITEPNYGYTF
TRBV7-2,TRBJ2-2,.,TRBD2,TGTGCCAGCAGACTAGCGGGAGGCGGGGAGCTGTTTTTT,CASRLAGGGELFF
TRBV19,TRBJ2-5,.,.,TGTGCCAGTAGTACACTGGGGGGCGCCGAGAAAGAGACCCAGTACTTC,CASSTLGGAEKETQYF
TRBV4-3,TRBJ2-1,few,TRBD2,TGCGCCAGCAGCCACGGGACTAGCGGGAGTGAAGAGCAGTTCTTC,CASSHGTSGSEEQFF
TRBV2,TRBJ2-2,.,.,TGTGCCAGCAGCCAGGCCTCGAACACCGGGGAGCTGTTTTTT,CASSQASNTGELFF
TRBV4-3,TRBJ2-7,few,TRBD2,TGCGCCAGCAGCCGCAGATCCGGGACTAGCGTACCCGAGCAGTACTTC,CASSRRSGTSVPEQYF
TRBV9,TRBJ2-7,few,.,TGTGCCAGCAGCTGGGCAGCGGACTCCTACGAGCAGTACTTC,CASSWAADSYEQYF
TRBV28,TRBJ2-5,few,.,TGTGCCACCCAGTTTCTAGGACTTGGGACCCAGTACTTC,CATQFLGLGTQYF
TRBV4-2,TRBJ1-4,.,TRBD1,TGTGCCAGCAGCCAAGAGGGACAGATTAATGAAAAACTGTTTTTT,CASSQEGQINEKLFF
TRBV7-3,TRBJ2-2,.,.,TGTGCCAGCAGCTTTCATCGGGGAACCGGGGAGCTGTTTTTT,CASSFHRGTGELFF
TRBV9,TRBJ1-5,.,.,TGTGCCAGCAGCGCGGGGGACAGCAATCAGCCCCAGCATTTT,CASSAGDSNQPQHF
TRBV7-9,TRBJ2-4,.,.,TGTGCCAGCAGCTTTCGGTCGGAAGCAAACATTCAGTACTTC,CASSFRSEANIQYF
TRBV27,TRBJ2-7,few,.,TGTGCCAGCAGTAGAATGGGCCCTCCCTACGAGCAGTACTTC,CASSRMGPPYEQYF
TRBV5-5,TRBJ1-5,few,.,TGTGCCAGCAGCTTGGTAGCAGGCCAGGGGCAGCCCCAGCATTTT,CASSLVAGQGQPQHF
TRBV15,TRBJ2-4,.,.,TGTGCCACCAGCAGTGGGCAGGGTACGGCCAAAAACATTCAGTACTTC,CATSSGQGTAKNIQYF
TRBV18,TRBJ1-5,few,TRBD1,TGTGCCAGCTCATTCCAGGGGGCAAGTCAGCCCCAGCATTTT,CASSFQGASQPQHF
TRBV9,TRBJ1-4,.,.,TGTGCCAGCAGCGTTGGAACGGGACGGGGGAATGAAAAACTGTTTTTT,CASSVGTGRGNEKLFF
TRBV9,TRBJ2-1,.,.,TGTGCCAGCACCCTTACCCAGGGGAGTGAGCAGTTCTTC,CASTLTQGSEQFF
TRBV4-3,TRBJ2-5,few,TRBD1,TGCGCCAGCAGCCAAGTAGAGGACAGGCAGGGGGTGCAGTACTTC,CASSQVEDRQGVQYF
TRBV4-1,TRBJ2-7,few,.,TGCGCCAGCAGCCAAGATATCGGCTCCTACGAGCAGTACTTC,CASSQDIGSYEQYF
TRBV9,TRBJ1-4,few,TRBD1,TGTGCCAGCAGCGCCGACAGGGGAAAACTGTTTTTT,CASSADRGKLFF
TRBV5-1,TRBJ2-5,many,TRBD1,TGCGCCAGCAGCTTGGGTTCGGACAGGGAGGAAAGAGAGACCCAGTACTTC,CASSLGSDREERETQYF
TRBV5-1,TRBJ1-1,.,.,TGCGCCAGCAGCTTGGACCTGGGGGACACTGAAGCTTTCTTT,CASSLDLGDTEAFF
TRBV7-9,TRBJ2-5,few,.,TGTGCCAGCAGCTTTCCAAGCGTTCAAGAGACCCAGTACTTC,CASSFPSVQETQYF
TRBV18,TRBJ2-6,.,TRBD2,TGTGCCAGCTCACCTCCGTCGTATGCTAGCGGGGTGGCTGGGGCCAACGTCCTGACTTTC,CASSPPSYASGVAGANVLTF
TRBV14,TRBJ1-2,.,.,TGTGCCAGCAGCCAAGTAAGCGGCTATGGCTACACCTTC,CASSQVSGYGYTF
TRBV20-1,TRBJ1-2,few,.,TGCAGTGCTAGAGCCCCTGCCAGCAACTATGGCTACACCTTC,CSARAPASNYGYTF
TRBV5-1,TRBJ2-7,.,TRBD1,TGCGCCAGCAAGAACTGGACAGGGGCCTACGAGCAGTACTTC,CASKNWTGAYEQYF
TRBV5-1,TRBJ1-4,few,.,TGCGCCAGCAGCCCGGGACACGGTTCTAATGAAAAACTGTTTTTT,CASSPGHGSNEKLFF
TRBV5-5,TRBJ1-2,.,.,TGTGCCAGCAGCTTGGGGCGGGGGAGTCTCTATGGCTACACCTTC,CASSLGRGSLYGYTF
TRBV9,TRBJ2-7,.,.,TGTGCCAGCAGCGTAGGGGAGCCAGCCTACGAGCAGTACTTC,CASSVGEPAYEQYF
TRBV4-1,TRBJ2-7,few,.,TGCGCCAGCAGCCAAGATAGCAACCCGGGCTACGAGCAGTACTTC,CASSQDSNPGYEQYF
TRBV5-1,TRBJ1-6,many,TRBD1,TGCGCCAGCAGCTTAGGGGGCGGGAATTCACCCCTCCACTTT,CASSLGGGNSPLHF
TRBV29-1,TRBJ1-4,few,.,TGCAGCGTTGAATCGGACGGATTTAATGAAAAACTGTTTTTT,CSVESDGFNEKLFF
TRBV7-9,TRBJ2-3,.,TRBD2,TGTGCCAGCAGCGAATTAGCGGGGGGGCCCGCGAAGGATACGCAGTATTTT,CASSELAGGPAKDTQYF
TRBV7-9,TRBJ1-2,few,TRBD1,TGTGCCAGCAGCTTGGGACAGGGAGGGGACTATGGCTACACCTTC,CASSLGQGGDYGYTF
TRBV28,TRBJ1-5,.,.,TGTGCCAGCAGTTTACCAGGGGCCAATCAGCCCCAGCATTTT,CASSLPGANQPQHF
TRBV7-9,TRBJ2-1,few,TRBD1,TGTGCCAGCAGCTCAGTTTGGGGACAGGGATTCCACAATGAGCAGTTCTTC,CASSSVWGQGFHNEQFF
TRBV6-1,TRBJ2-1,.,TRBD2,TGTGCCAGCAGTGAATTCGGCGGGAGTGGCTCCTACAATGAGAAGTTCTTC,CASSEFGGSGSYNEKFF
TRBV14,TRBJ2-7,few,TRBD2,TGTGCCAGCAGCCAATCTGGGGGGGGCTCCTACGAGCAGTACTTC,CASSQSGGGSYEQYF
TRBV4-3,TRBJ2-7,few,.,TGCGCCAGCAGCCAAGACAGGGTCTTAGGCTACGAGCAGTACTTC,CASSQDRVLGYEQYF
TRBV28,TRBJ2-7,.,TRBD1,TGTGCCAGCAGAACAACAGGGGGCGACCACGAGCAGTACTTC,CASRTTGGDHEQYF
TRBV10-3,TRBJ2-5,.,TRBD1,TGTGCCACCACCGGGACAGCTCAAGAGACCCAGTACTTC,CATTGTAQETQYF
TRBV11-2,TRBJ1-3,few,TRBD1,TGTGCCAGCAGCTTACCCCGGACAGGGTATGGAAACACCATATATTTT,CASSLPRTGYGNTIYF
TRBV20-1,TRBJ2-7,once,.,TGCAGTGCTAGGGGTGGCGTACAAAGCTCCTACGAGCAGTACTTC,CSARGGVQSSYEQYF
TRBV7-2,TRBJ2-7,few,.,TGTGCCAGCAGCGCTACCTCCAGGGAGGACGAGCAGTACTTC,CASSATSREDEQYF
TRBV10-3,TRBJ1-2,.,.,TGTGCCATCAGCGCAGAGGGTGGCTATGGCTACACCTTC,CAISAEGGYGYTF
TRBV5-5,TRBJ2-5,few,TRBD1,TGTGCCAGCAGCTACCGGGACAGGGGTCAAGAGACCCAGTACTTC,CASSYRDRGQETQYF
TRBV7-3,TRBJ2-7,few,.,TGTGCCAGCAGCTTTTATGGCGGACAGCTATACGAGCAGTACTTC,CASSFYGGQLYEQYF
TRBV3-1,TRBJ1-4,.,.,TGTGCCAGCAGCCAAGAACCAGCCACCCCTAATGAAAAACTGTTTTTT,CASSQEPATPNEKLFF
TRBV27,TRBJ1-2,few,TRBD1,TGTGCCAGCAGTTTATATTTCCAGACAGGGACGGTCTATGGCTACACCTTC,CASSLYFQTGTVYGYTF
TRBV6-5,TRBJ1-5,.,TRBD1,TGTGCCAGCAGTTACGAGACAGGGGCTCAGCCCCAGCATTTT,CASSYETGAQPQHF